The following is a TCR beta chain sequence with its context. This specimen comes from a study of PD-1 blockade in classical Hodgkin lymphoma. Time point given: cycle 4 day 1 (C4D1), after 6 weeks of nivolumab. Relapse after autologous stem cell transplantation occurred in every patient, and brentuximab vedotin exposure varied. Clones were read by immunoSEQ multiplex PCR, and TCRdb kept only the in-frame ones, dropping some. The sample lists fewer than 50,000 clones, around 80% occurring once. Looked up from germline, CDR1 is SGHRS and CDR2 is YFSETQ. Between the trimmed V and J ends, which lost 2 bases and 0 bases, there was a span of 9 bases. This CDR3 spans 16 amino acids.

The source is a human donor with classical Hodgkin lymphoma. The material was peripheral blood mononuclear cells (PBMCs), obtained before the fourth cycle of nivolumab. The chain recombines TRBV5-1 with TRBJ2-6; tentative D call: TRBD1 (5 bases). CDR3 nucleotides: TGCGCCAGCAGCTTCGGACAAATCTCTGGGGCCAACGTCCTGACTTTC. Its protein is CASSFGQISGANVLTF.